This entry lists 13 T cell receptor beta chains sequenced from one sample in a study of T-cell reconstitution after alpha-beta-depleted transplantation in children. Unique molecular identifiers were incorporated during preparation of the TCRbeta library. TCRdb itself ran the PCR reads through MiXCR, one entry per CDR3 protein. The sample has around 700,000 distinct CDR3 sequences, around 13% seen once. This specimen consisted of PBMCs, obtained before TCRalphabeta/CD19-depleted stem cell transplant. The receptors here all came from a girl aged 2-10 years with congenital amegakaryocytic thrombocytopenia, due to receive a stem cell transplant.

The chain carries TRBV20-1 and TRBJ2-5, with D perhaps assigned TRBD1 or TRBD2 (5 bases each). V was trimmed by 2 bases and J by 4 bases, leaving 20 bases between them. Germline V CDR1 and CDR2: DFQATT, SNEGSKA (reference sequence). This CDR3 is built from 16 residues. The CDR3 loop reads CSARQTLERGRETQYF. The CDR3 DNA follows: TGCAGTGCTAGACAGACTTTAGAACGGGGACGAGAGACCCAGTACTTC.

The sample holds many counts of this clonotype. The chain joins TRBV20-1 to TRBJ2-1; weak D call: TRBD1 (6 bases). The CDR3 runs to 11 residues. V gave up 2 bases and J gave up 9 bases, with 8 bases separating them. Germline V CDR1 and CDR2: DFQATT, SNEGSKA (reference sequence). CDR3 DNA sequence: TGCAGTGCTAGACAGGGGATTGAGCAGTTCTTC. Residues: CSARQGIEQFF.

The chain joins TRBV7-9 to TRBJ2-1, with TRBD1 matching 7 bases. The CDR3 has 15 amino acids. In germline, CDR1 is SEHNR, CDR2 FQNEAQ (reference sequence). V shed 1 base and J 8 bases; nucleotides not matched to a gene: 8. The CDR3 DNA reads TGTGCCAGCAGCTTAGTCATAGGGGGCTGGGATGAGCAGTTCTTC. This gives the protein CASSLVIGGWDEQFF.

The rearrangement links TRBV20-1 to TRBJ2-5; D gene ambiguous. Trimming removed 4 bases from V and 5 bases from J, with 17 bases in between. The CDR3 contains 14 residues. CDR1 and CDR2 from the germline V gene are DFQATT and SNEGSKA (reference sequence). The CDR3 is CSAIEPSEWETQYF. CDR3 nucleotide sequence: TGCAGTGCTATCGAACCATCTGAATGGGAGACCCAGTACTTC.

At least ten counts were recorded for this clonotype. The rearrangement uses TRBV5-1 and TRBJ2-1; D is ambiguous. Germline V gene sequence: CDR1 SGHRS, CDR2 YFSETQ. The V end lost 1 base, the J end lost 5 bases, and 13 bases lay between the germline ends. The CDR3 is 15 amino acids. The CDR3 DNA is TGCGCCAGCAGCTTGTGGTTCGGCATTGACAATGAGCAGTTCTTC. Translated: CASSLWFGIDNEQFF.

This clonotype has ten or more counts. This rearrangement joins TRBV20-1 to TRBJ2-3; TRBD1 might be the D (6 bases). There are 14 residues in the CDR3. In germline, CDR1 is DFQATT, CDR2 SNEGSKA (reference sequence). Between the trimmed V and J ends, which lost 4 bases and 2 bases, there was a span of 13 bases. The CDR3 DNA reads as TGCAGTGCTAAGATGACAGGAGACACAGATACGCAGTATTTT. Translation gives CSAKMTGDTDTQYF.

The chain couples TRBV5-6 to TRBJ2-3, with D possibly being TRBD2 (5 bases). Germline CDR1 and CDR2: SGHDT and YYEEEE. V gave up 3 bases and J gave up 3 bases, with 23 bases separating them. The CDR3 length is 18 residues. CDR3 sequence reads: CASSSVLGTDYSTDTQYF. The CDR3 DNA reads TGTGCCAGCAGCTCTGTCCTTGGCACAGACTATTCAACAGATACGCAGTATTTT.

This clonotype was observed a few times. The CDR3 sequence: CASSPGQGAREQFF. The DNA for the CDR3 is TGCGCCAGCAGTCCGGGACAGGGGGCGCGTGAGCAGTTCTTC. This chain joins TRBV5-1 and TRBJ2-1; 12 bases agree with TRBD1. Unmatched junction bases numbered 6, after V lost 5 bases and J lost 9 bases. CDR3 size: 14 residues. The germline gives CDR1 SGHRS, CDR2 YFSETQ.

This clonotype occurred a few times. V is TRBV15 and J is TRBJ2-5; D not certain. This CDR3 contains 14 residues. CDR1 and CDR2 from the germline V gene are LNHNV and YYDKDF (reference sequence). The V end was cut by 0 bases, the J end by 2 bases, with 7 bases between. This chain's CDR3 is CATSRDPRQETQYF. The CDR3, as DNA: TGTGCCACCAGCAGAGATCCTAGGCAAGAGACCCAGTACTTC.

This chain connects TRBV7-6 to TRBJ2-7; 14 bases match TRBD2. The length of the CDR3 is 16 residues. V was clipped by 5 bases and J by 5 bases; unmatched bases: 8. CDR1 and CDR2 from the germline V gene are SGHVS and FNYEAQ. The CDR3 protein is CASSPGTSGRDDEQYF. The CDR3 DNA follows: TGTGCCAGCAGCCCAGGGACTAGCGGGAGAGACGACGAGCAGTACTTC.

This clonotype has a count of ten or more. The chain couples TRBV20-1 to TRBJ2-7, with D possibly TRBD2 on 5 matching bases. CDR1 DFQATT and CDR2 SNEGSKA come from the germline V gene (reference sequence). V lost 7 bases and J 4 bases, leaving 20 bases between the germline ends. The length of the CDR3 is 14 residues. This CDR3 is CSVSYGVSGYEQYF. The CDR3 DNA reads TGCAGTGTCTCGTACGGGGTTTCGGGATACGAGCAGTACTTC.

The chain links TRBV5-1 to TRBJ2-1; TRBD1 matches at 8 bases. CDR3 length: 14 residues. Germline V gene sequence: CDR1 SGHRS, CDR2 YFSETQ. With V trimmed by 1 base and J by 5 bases, 2 bases remained unmatched. The DNA for the CDR3 is TGCGCCAGCAGCTTGTACAGGGGGGACAATGAGCAGTTCTTC. It translates to CASSLYRGDNEQFF.

This clonotype was seen a handful of times. This chain uses TRBV29-1 with TRBJ2-3; no reliable D call. Between the trimmed V and J ends, which lost 0 bases and 0 bases, there was a span of 7 bases. Germline loops: CDR1 SQVTM, CDR2 ANQGSEA. There are 14 residues in the CDR3. CDR3 loop: CSVEDRQSTDTQYF. The CDR3 bases are TGCAGCGTTGAAGATCGCCAGAGCACAGATACGCAGTATTTT.